The 25 T cell receptor beta chains below all came from one sample that was sequenced in a study of blood T cell repertoires in COVID-19 (dated by TCRdb to the early 2020s). Libraries were prepared through the immunoSEQ multiplex PCR assay. Sourced from immuneACCESS, this table was stored by TCRdb with only in-frame sequences that have V and J called. A share of the clones is absent; for the studies checked, an unresolved V gene accounts for under half, and the remainder has no known explanation. Across this sample there are around 130,000 clones, with around 85% seen only once. The ten largest make up 17% of the sample. Sequencing used peripheral blood. The receptor set was obtained from a woman aged 80 or older with acute or convalescent COVID-19.

The gene calls are TRBV5-5 and TRBJ2-2; D gene uncertain. This CDR3 contains 15 residues. Germline V CDR1 and CDR2: SGHKS, YYEKEE (reference sequence). Deletions cut 0 bases from V and 1 base from J, with 7 bases between. Written as DNA, the CDR3 is TGTGCCAGCAGCTTGGGCCTAGGGAACACCGGGGAGCTGTTTTTT. Its protein product is CASSLGLGNTGELFF.

This chain connects TRBV5-1 to TRBJ1-1; 12 bases are a match to TRBD1. The CDR3 contains 16 residues. Looked up from germline, CDR1 is SGHRS and CDR2 is YFSETQ. The J segment lost 6 bases and the V segment lost 4 bases, leaving 10 bases of the junction unmatched. The CDR3 DNA sequence: TGCGCCAGCAGCCTCGGGACAGGGGGCGGACTCGCTGAAGCTTTCTTT. Translating gives CASSLGTGGGLAEAFF.

This clone was observed a handful of times. The chain is built from TRBV10-3 and TRBJ1-1, with D perhaps matching TRBD1 (6 bases). V was shortened by 10 bases and J by 0 bases, with 12 bases between the two germline ends. Germline V gene lookup returns CDR1 ENHRY and CDR2 SYGVKD. This CDR3 contains 13 residues. The CDR3 loop is CATTGTLNTEAFF. CDR3 nucleotide sequence: TGTGCCACCACAGGGACCCTGAACACTGAAGCTTTCTTT.

The rearrangement joins TRBV30 to TRBJ1-4, with TRBD1 as a possible D gene (6 bases). The length of the CDR3 is 14 residues. Trimming removed 2 bases at V and 7 bases at J, with 14 bases between. Germline values: CDR1 GTSNPN, CDR2 SVGIG (reference sequence). The CDR3 loop is CAWSTGSGSEKLFF. In nucleotides, the CDR3 is TGTGCCTGGAGTACAGGGAGTGGGAGTGAAAAACTGTTTTTT.

This chain joins TRBV5-6 and TRBJ2-1, with TRBD1 matching 9 bases. The CDR3 has 15 amino acids. The V and J ends lost 4 bases and 7 bases, in that order; junction bases with no gene match: 9. Germline assignment: CDR1 SGHDT and CDR2 YYEEEE. The CDR3 region has the DNA TGTGCCAGCAGCGAACAGGGGGCGAGGGGTAATGAGCAGTTCTTC. Translated: CASSEQGARGNEQFF.

V gene TRBV29-1 combines with J gene TRBJ1-2, with a weak D call TRBD1 (5 bases). Germline V gene data show CDR1 as SQVTM and CDR2 as ANQGSEA. The germline V and J ends were trimmed by 4 bases and 3 bases, with 9 bases remaining between them. The CDR3 has 12 amino acids. CDR3 loop: CSVGAGHYGYTF. CDR3 DNA sequence: TGCAGCGTTGGTGCGGGGCACTATGGCTACACCTTC.

The table lists this clone with a few counts. The CDR3 loop reads CATKTGGYTEAFF. The CDR3, as DNA: TGTGCCACGAAAACAGGGGGGTACACTGAAGCTTTCTTT. The chain joins TRBV19 to TRBJ1-1; 8 bases line up with TRBD1. The CDR3 is 13 amino acids. In germline, CDR1 is LNHDA, CDR2 SQIVND (reference sequence). The V segment lost 10 bases and the J segment 3 bases; nucleotides outside the gene matches: 7.

The rearrangement links TRBV3-1 (or the pseudogene TRBV3-2) to TRBJ1-1, with 10 bases matching TRBD1. The CDR3 covers 17 residues. With 4 bases clipped from V and 7 bases from J, the junction kept 15 bases outside the gene matches. In germline, CDR1 is LGHDT, CDR2 YNNKEL (reference sequence). CDR3 bases: TGTGCCAGCAGCCCCAAGAACCGGGACAGGGGACGTAGTGAAGCTTTCTTT. It is translated as CASSPKNRDRGRSEAFF.

This clone was recorded only once. CDR3 DNA: TGTGCCAGCAGCCCTCTTGGCGGGGGAGGGACAGATACGCAGTATTTT. Translated: CASSPLGGGGTDTQYF. The rearrangement links TRBV9 to TRBJ2-3; TRBD2 aligns across 7 bases. The V and J ends lost 4 bases and 3 bases, in that order; junction bases with no gene match: 11. Germline V gives CDR1 SGDLS, CDR2 YYNGEE. The CDR3 spans 16 residues.

This chain uses TRBV7-9 with TRBJ1-1; maybe TRBD1 (5 bases). The germline V and J ends were trimmed by 5 bases and 4 bases, with 14 bases remaining between them. Looked up from germline, CDR1 is SEHNR and CDR2 is FQNEAQ (reference sequence). The CDR3 loop spans 14 amino acids. CDR3 DNA sequence: TGTGCCAGCAGCCCAAGGGCCCAGGGCACTGAAGCTTTCTTT. This sequence encodes CASSPRAQGTEAFF.

The V and J genes are TRBV19 and TRBJ2-1, with 8 bases identical to TRBD2. Germline values: CDR1 LNHDA, CDR2 SQIVND (reference sequence). The CDR3 totals 16 residues. V shed 4 bases and J 2 bases; nucleotides not matched to a gene: 7. CDR3 residues: CASSNGGGGTYNEQFF. The CDR3 DNA reads as TGTGCCAGTAGTAACGGCGGCGGGGGGACCTACAATGAGCAGTTCTTC.

The rearrangement joins TRBV4-3 to TRBJ1-3, with 9 bases matching TRBD1. The germline gives CDR1 LGHNA, CDR2 YSLEER. The CDR3 is 16 amino acids. Trimming at V came to 5 bases and at J to 4 bases, leaving 9 bases not matched to a gene. CDR3 DNA sequence: TGCGCCAGCAGCACCGTACAGGGGGCGGGCGGAAACACCATATATTTT. Translating it yields CASSTVQGAGGNTIYF.

The chain couples TRBV30 to TRBJ2-5, with D maybe TRBD2 (6 bases). Germline CDR1 is GTSNPN and CDR2 is SVGIG (reference sequence). This CDR3 region has 16 residues. Trimming removed 0 bases from V and 4 bases from J, with 18 bases in between. The CDR3 loop is CAWSVGLRRAGETQYF. CDR3 nucleotides: TGTGCCTGGAGTGTCGGTCTTCGGAGGGCGGGAGAGACCCAGTACTTC.

The chain recombines TRBV29-1 with TRBJ1-6; D perhaps matches TRBD1 (6 bases). Trimming cost V 6 bases and J 3 bases, with 9 bases left between them. Germline loops: CDR1 SQVTM, CDR2 ANQGSEA. The length of the CDR3 is 13 residues. The CDR3, as DNA: TGCAGCGTCTTGACAGGCTATAATTCACCCCTCCACTTT. Protein sequence: CSVLTGYNSPLHF.

The V gene is TRBV5-1, the J gene TRBJ2-3, with TRBD2 matching 9 bases. Germline CDR1 reads SGHRS; CDR2 reads YFSETQ. J lost 5 bases, V lost 0 bases, and 10 bases had no gene match. CDR3 length equals 17 residues. The CDR3, as DNA: TGCGCCAGCAGCTTGGCCCGCGCGGGGGGGCTGGGAGATACGCAGTATTTT. It yields the protein CASSLARAGGLGDTQYF.

By share, this clone ranks as medium-sized (0.01 to 0.1%). The chain carries TRBV7-9 and TRBJ1-4; TRBD1 is a possible D gene (5 bases). CDR1 SEHNR and CDR2 FQNEAQ come from the germline V gene (reference sequence). This CDR3 is 14 amino acids long. The ends were cut back, 5 bases at V and 7 bases at J, with 14 bases in the middle. CDR3: CASSQRQGGEKLFF. The DNA for the CDR3 is TGTGCCAGCAGCCAGAGGCAGGGTGGTGAAAAACTGTTTTTT.

The J gene is TRBJ1-3, the V gene TRBV18; D remains ambiguous. Germline assignment: CDR1 KGHSH and CDR2 LQKENI. The ends were cut back, 4 bases at V and 4 bases at J, with 17 bases in the middle. This CDR3 has 16 residues. The CDR3: CASSQEVPSRGNTIYF. The CDR3 nucleotides are TGTGCCAGCTCACAGGAGGTACCCTCAAGGGGAAACACCATATATTTT.

V gene TRBV30 combines with J gene TRBJ2-1, with TRBD1 as a possible D gene (5 bases). V gave up 4 bases and J gave up 5 bases, with 18 bases separating them. Germline V CDR1 and CDR2: GTSNPN, SVGIG (reference sequence). The CDR3 covers 15 residues. Here the CDR3 DNA reads TGTGCCTGGAACCTACCGGGCCTCAGGGACAATGAGCAGTTCTTC. Translation: CAWNLPGLRDNEQFF. Variable domain in full (rest from reference TRBV30 and TRBJ2-1): SQTIHQWPATLVQPVGSPLSLECTVEGTSNPNLYWYRQAAGRGLQLLFYSVGIGQISSEVPQNLSASRPQDRQFILSSKKLLLSDSGFYLCAWNLPGLRDNEQFFGPGTRLTVL.

The chain uses TRBV30 and TRBJ1-1; D is unclear. Germline V CDR1 and CDR2: GTSNPN, SVGIG (reference sequence). V lost 0 bases, J lost 4 bases, and 18 bases lay in between. The CDR3 has 16 amino acids. The CDR3 coding sequence is TGTGCCTGGAGTGTACGCTTTGGTTCGGTGAGCACTGAAGCTTTCTTT. This gives the protein CAWSVRFGSVSTEAFF.

The chain uses TRBV27 and TRBJ2-5; D not certain. The V and J ends lost 5 bases and 1 base respectively, with 11 bases between them. The length of the CDR3 is 14 residues. Germline V gene lookup returns CDR1 MNHEY and CDR2 SMNVEV (reference sequence). CDR3 protein: CASSGNNLQETQYF. The CDR3 coding sequence is TGTGCCAGCAGTGGTAACAATCTCCAAGAGACCCAGTACTTC.

The J gene is TRBJ2-3, the V gene TRBV9; TRBD2 agrees at 8 bases. The CDR3 is 16 amino acids. Unmatched junction bases numbered 7, after V lost 0 bases and J lost 4 bases. Germline CDR1 SGDLS, CDR2 YYNGEE. As DNA, the CDR3 is TGTGCCAGCAGCGTAGCGGACGGGAGGGGGTCAGATACGCAGTATTTT. Encoded protein: CASSVADGRGSDTQYF.

The chain combines TRBV5-4 with TRBJ2-5, with D perhaps TRBD2 (5 bases). V gave up 1 base and J gave up 5 bases, with 15 bases separating them. Looked up from germline, CDR1 is SGHNT and CDR2 is YYREEE (reference sequence). This CDR3 is 15 amino acids long. Here the CDR3 DNA reads TGTGCCAGCAGCTTGAAATCGGGGTTGGGGGAGACCCAGTACTTC. This sequence encodes CASSLKSGLGETQYF.

J is TRBJ1-5 and V is TRBV12-5, with 9 bases that match TRBD1. In germline, CDR1 is LGHNT, CDR2 FRNRAP. The CDR3 has 18 residues. With 1 base clipped from V and 4 bases from J, the junction kept 11 bases outside the gene matches. CDR3 sequence (DNA): TGTGCTAGTGGTTTGGGGACAGGGGCCCTATCGGGGAATCAGCCCCAGCATTTT. It encodes CASGLGTGALSGNQPQHF.

This rearrangement joins TRBV25-1 to TRBJ1-1; D not certain. Trimming removed 7 bases at V and 1 base at J, with 10 bases between. This CDR3 region has 13 residues. CDR1 and CDR2 (germline): MGHDK, SYGVNS. CDR3 sequence reads: CASMGWANTEAFF. The CDR3 bases are TGTGCCAGCATGGGTTGGGCGAACACTGAAGCTTTCTTT.

The rearrangement links TRBV10-2 to TRBJ1-2, with 10 bases matching TRBD1. The length of the CDR3 is 15 residues. Germline CDR1 WSHSY, CDR2 SAAADI. V dropped 4 bases and J dropped 5; count of bases not matched to a gene: 7. The CDR3 reads CASSGTGGISYGYTF. The DNA for the CDR3 is TGCGCCAGCAGTGGGACAGGGGGAATTAGTTATGGCTACACCTTC.